Listed below are T cell receptor beta chains from one sample, sequenced in a study of blood T cell repertoires in COVID-19. The assay was immunoSEQ multiplex PCR, and TCRdb's table has in-frame clones only and misses some. The table includes fewer than 600,000 clones, about 91% detected once. Sequenced sample: peripheral blood. The receptors were sampled from a man between 18 and 29 years old with COVID-19, enrolled during active disease. Both conserved end residues are part of each CDR3. A D gene is named only where the DNA matches it firmly. For some rows the clone size is stated as once, few or many, or as a class when expanded; others skip it.

V	length	size	J	D	DNA	CDR3
TRBV2	15	-	TRBJ1-6	-	TGTGCCAGCAGTGAATACGGGCAGGGTAATTCACCCCTCCACTTT	CASSEYGQGNSPLHF
TRBV19	15	-	TRBJ2-5	TRBD2	TGTGCCAGTAGTATAAGGACTAGCGGTCAAGAGACCCAGTACTTC	CASSIRTSGQETQYF
TRBV11-2	15	-	TRBJ2-7	TRBD1	TGTGCCAGCAGCCCACGACAGGGGAGGTCCTACGAGCAGTACTTC	CASSPRQGRSYEQYF
TRBV5-1	15	-	TRBJ1-1	-	TGCGCCAGCAGCTTAAGGGCAGGGATGAACACTGAAGCTTTCTTT	CASSLRAGMNTEAFF
TRBV27	15	-	TRBJ2-5	-	TGTGCCAGCAGTTTATACGGGGGGCGCGGAGAGACCCAGTACTTC	CASSLYGGRGETQYF
TRBV6-1	17	-	TRBJ2-7	TRBD2	TGTGCCAGCAGTGAAGGGGTGGTTAGCGGGAGAGCATACGAGCAGTACTTC	CASSEGVVSGRAYEQYF
TRBV15	12	-	TRBJ2-3	-	TGTGCCACCAGCACCCCTAGGGATACGCAGTATTTT	CATSTPRDTQYF
TRBV5-1	13	-	TRBJ2-1	-	TGCGCCAGCAGTCTCGGACAGTACAATGAGCAGTTCTTC	CASSLGQYNEQFF
TRBV5-4	14	few	TRBJ1-4	TRBD1	TGTGCCAGCAGCACGGGACAGGGGAATGAAAAACTGTTTTTT	CASSTGQGNEKLFF
TRBV7-7	14	-	TRBJ2-7	TRBD2	TGTGCCAGCAGCGCAAGCGGGAGCTCCTACGAGCAGTACTTC	CASSASGSSYEQYF
TRBV7-9	15	-	TRBJ2-5	TRBD2	TGTGCCAGCAGCACCGGACGAAACCTAGCGGGGACCCAGTACTTC	CASSTGRNLAGTQYF
TRBV5-6	15	-	TRBJ1-5	-	TGTGCCAGCCGAGCTGGGGCTGTTGGCAATCAGCCCCAGCATTTT	CASRAGAVGNQPQHF
TRBV2	15	once	TRBJ1-5	-	TGTGCCAGCAGTGGGGCCAGGGGACGGAATCAGCCCCAGCATTTT	CASSGARGRNQPQHF
TRBV25-1	13	-	TRBJ2-7	TRBD1	TGTGCCAGCTCCACTGGGACAGGGGGCGAGCAGTACTTC	CASSTGTGGEQYF
TRBV18	13	-	TRBJ1-5	-	TGTGCCAGCTCACACATCGGAGGGGAGCCCCAGCATTTT	CASSHIGGEPQHF
TRBV6-6	13	-	TRBJ2-4	TRBD1	TGTGCCAGCAGTGGGACAGGAGAAAACATTCAGTACTTC	CASSGTGENIQYF
TRBV9	15	-	TRBJ2-4	-	TGTGCCAGCAGCGTATCGGAGGGAGCCAAAAACATTCAGTACTTC	CASSVSEGAKNIQYF
TRBV5-5	17	-	TRBJ2-6	TRBD1	TGTGCCAGCAGCTCGACGGACAGGGTCACTGGGGCCAACGTCCTGACTTTC	CASSSTDRVTGANVLTF
TRBV7-9	15	-	TRBJ2-3	TRBD2	TGTGCCAGCAGCTTAGCCGGGAGGGAAACAGATACGCAGTATTTT	CASSLAGRETDTQYF
TRBV11-2	12	once	TRBJ1-1	TRBD1	TGTGCCAGCAGCTCTCGGACAGGGGAAGCTTTCTTT	CASSSRTGEAFF
TRBV10-1	15	-	TRBJ2-5	TRBD1	TGCGCCAGCAGTGAGGACGGACAGGGGAGGAAGACCCAGTACTTC	CASSEDGQGRKTQYF